This paragraph covers one T cell receptor (beta chain) sequence. Its antigen remains unknown. Sequencing used immunoSEQ v3.0 at survey level. Repertoires were generated with immunoSEQ multiplex PCR, while TCRdb's copy carries only in-frame clones and drops some. The sample lists around 31,000 clones, approximately 85% occurring once. Each donor had at least one pre-ART and at least two post-ART PBMC samples. Trimming took off 3 bases at V and 0 bases at J, with 7 bases between the two ends. The germline V gene encodes CDR1 MRHNA and CDR2 SNTAGT. The CDR3 sequence is 14 residues long. The sample originates from a study of long-term antiretroviral therapy in people with HIV. Study overall: It was about a decade before the 2015 immediate-ART recommendation that the earliest samples were taken.

General study points: Before ART, certain clones expanded, and these dominated the repertoire at all time points.

The material was unsorted PBMCs, obtained 0.8 years before starting antiretroviral therapy. The TCR sequence derives from a man aged 18 to 29 with HIV. This rearrangement joins TRBV6-4 to TRBJ2-3, with D unclear. The CDR3: CASSEMWSTDTQYF. CDR3 coding DNA: TGTGCCAGCAGTGAGATGTGGAGCACAGATACGCAGTATTTT.